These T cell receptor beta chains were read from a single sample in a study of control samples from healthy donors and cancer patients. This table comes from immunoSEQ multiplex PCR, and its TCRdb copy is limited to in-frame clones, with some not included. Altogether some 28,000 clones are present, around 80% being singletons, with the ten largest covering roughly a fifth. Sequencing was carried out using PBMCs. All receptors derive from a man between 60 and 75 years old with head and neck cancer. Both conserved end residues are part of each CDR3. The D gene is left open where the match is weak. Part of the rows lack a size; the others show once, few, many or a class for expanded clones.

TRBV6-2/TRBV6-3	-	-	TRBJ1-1	CASSTWDRRTEAFF	TGTGCCAGCAGTACTTGGGACCGACGGACTGAAGCTTTCTTT
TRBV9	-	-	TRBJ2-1	CASSLKGGWDDNEQFF	TGTGCCAGCAGCCTCAAAGGGGGGTGGGACGACAATGAGCAGTTCTTC
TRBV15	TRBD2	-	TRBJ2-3	CATSRDPTSGSRRDTQYF	TGTGCCACCAGCAGAGATCCGACTAGCGGGAGCCGTCGGGATACGCAGTATTTT
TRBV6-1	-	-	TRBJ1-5	CASSDMFAGNQPQHF	TGTGCCAGCAGTGATATGTTTGCAGGGAATCAGCCCCAGCATTTT
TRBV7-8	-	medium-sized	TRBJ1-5	CASSLEETAHSNQPQHF	TGTGCCAGCAGCTTAGAAGAGACAGCCCATAGCAATCAGCCCCAGCATTTT
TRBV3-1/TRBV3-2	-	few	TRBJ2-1	CASSQDFYEQFF	TGTGCCAGCAGCCAAGACTTCTATGAGCAGTTCTTC
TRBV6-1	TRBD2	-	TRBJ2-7	CASSEALAGGREQYF	TGTGCCAGCAGTGAAGCGCTGGCGGGAGGGCGCGAGCAGTACTTC
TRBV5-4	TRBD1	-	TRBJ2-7	CASSLPGQGSYEQYF	TGTGCCAGCAGCCTACCGGGACAGGGGTCCTACGAGCAGTACTTC
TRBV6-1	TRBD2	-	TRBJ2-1	CASSEARVAGGYNEQFF	TGTGCCAGCAGTGAAGCGCGTGTAGCGGGAGGGTACAATGAGCAGTTCTTC
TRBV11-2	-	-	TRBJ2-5	CASSLQGTGETQYF	TGTGCCAGCAGCTTACAGGGGACTGGAGAGACCCAGTACTTC